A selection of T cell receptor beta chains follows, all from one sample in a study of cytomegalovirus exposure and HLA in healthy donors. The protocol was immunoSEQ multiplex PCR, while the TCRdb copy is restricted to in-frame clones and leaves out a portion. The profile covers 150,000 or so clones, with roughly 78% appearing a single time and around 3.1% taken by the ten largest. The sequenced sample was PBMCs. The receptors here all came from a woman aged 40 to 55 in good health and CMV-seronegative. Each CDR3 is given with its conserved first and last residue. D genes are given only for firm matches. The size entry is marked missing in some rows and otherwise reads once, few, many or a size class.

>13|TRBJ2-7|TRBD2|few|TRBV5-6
TGTGCCAGCAGCCTCCGGGGGGGAGACGAGCAGTACTTC
CASSLRGGDEQYF
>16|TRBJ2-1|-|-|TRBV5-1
TGCGCCAGCAGCTTGACGTTAGTCACTTCCTACAATGAGCAGTTCTTC
CASSLTLVTSYNEQFF
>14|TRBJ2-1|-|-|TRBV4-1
TGCGCCAGCAGCCAAGGACCGGGGGTTCGTGAGCAGTTCTTC
CASSQGPGVREQFF
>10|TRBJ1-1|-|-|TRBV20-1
TGCAGTGCAGCGAACACTGAAGCTTTCTTT
CSAANTEAFF
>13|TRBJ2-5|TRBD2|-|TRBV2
TGTGCCAGCAGGGCTAGCGGGGTAGAGACCCAGTACTTC
CASRASGVETQYF
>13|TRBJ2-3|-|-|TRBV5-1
TGCGCCAGCAGCTTACTAGAGCTAGATACGCAGTATTTT
CASSLLELDTQYF
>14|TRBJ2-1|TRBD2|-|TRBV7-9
TGTGCCAGCGGGAGGGGAGCCCCTTACAATGAGCAGTTCTTC
CASGRGAPYNEQFF
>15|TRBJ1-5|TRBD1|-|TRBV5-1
TGCGCCAGCAGCTCCCGGGACAGGGGGAAGGGGCCCCAGCATTTT
CASSSRDRGKGPQHF
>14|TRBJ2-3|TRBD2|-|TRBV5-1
TGCGCCAGCAGCTCTAGCGGGGGCCAAGATACGCAGTATTTT
CASSSSGGQDTQYF
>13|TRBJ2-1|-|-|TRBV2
TGTGCCAGCAGGTTCGAGGGAGACGATGAGCAGTTCTTC
CASRFEGDDEQFF
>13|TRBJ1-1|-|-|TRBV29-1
TGCAGCGTTGAGGGCCAGTTGAACACTGAAGCTTTCTTT
CSVEGQLNTEAFF
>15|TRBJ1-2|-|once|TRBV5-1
TGCGCCAGCAGCTTGGGGGACTTTTCGCACTATGGCTACACCTTC
CASSLGDFSHYGYTF
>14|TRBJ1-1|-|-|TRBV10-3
TGTGCCATCAGTGAAGCGGGAGGGAACACTGAAGCTTTCTTT
CAISEAGGNTEAFF
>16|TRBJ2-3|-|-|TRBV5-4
TGTGCCAGCAGCTTAGTATCGGGGGGCCCGATAGATACGCAGTATTTT
CASSLVSGGPIDTQYF
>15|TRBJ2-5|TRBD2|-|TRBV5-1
TGCGCCAGCAGCTCCTCACTAGCGGGGGCGGGGACCCAGTACTTC
CASSSSLAGAGTQYF
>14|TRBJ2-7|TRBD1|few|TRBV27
TGTGCCAGCAGACCCCAGGGGGCTTCCTACGAGCAGTACTTC
CASRPQGASYEQYF
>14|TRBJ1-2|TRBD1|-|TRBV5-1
TGCGCCAGCCAAGAGGGGCAGGGGGCTTATGGCTACACCTTC
CASQEGQGAYGYTF
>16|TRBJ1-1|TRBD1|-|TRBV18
TGTGCCAGCTCCGAATATACCGGGACAGGGGGCTCTGAAGCTTTCTTT
CASSEYTGTGGSEAFF
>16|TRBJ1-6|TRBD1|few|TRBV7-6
TGTGCCAGCAGCCCTTCCCGGACAGGTCACCCCATAGATCTCTCCTTT
CASSPSRTGHPIDLSF
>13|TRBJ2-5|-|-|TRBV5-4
TGTGCCAGCACGCTAGCCGACGTGGAGACCCAGTACTTC
CASTLADVETQYF
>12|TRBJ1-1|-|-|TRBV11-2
TGTGCCAGCAGCTTTCCTCGCACTGAAGCTTTCTTT
CASSFPRTEAFF
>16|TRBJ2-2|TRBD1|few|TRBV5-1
TGCGCCAGCAGCTTGGAAGGGGGCTCGTACACCGGGGAGCTGTTTTTT
CASSLEGGSYTGELFF
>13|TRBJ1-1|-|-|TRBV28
TGTGCCAGCAGTCCCCTTTTGAACACTGAAGCTTTCTTT
CASSPLLNTEAFF
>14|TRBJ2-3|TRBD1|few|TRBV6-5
TGTGCCAGCAAAATGACAGGGGGCGAGGATACGCAGTATTTT
CASKMTGGEDTQYF
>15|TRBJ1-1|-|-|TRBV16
TGTGCCAGCAGCCCAGAGGAAATCCTGAACACTGAAGCTTTCTTT
CASSPEEILNTEAFF
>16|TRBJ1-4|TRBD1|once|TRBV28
TGTGCCAGCAGCAAGCCGGGACAGGGGTTCGATGAAAAACTGTTTTTT
CASSKPGQGFDEKLFF
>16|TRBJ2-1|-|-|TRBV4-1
TGCGCCAGCAGCCAAGATGCGAGACAGATCTACAATGAGCAGTTCTTC
CASSQDARQIYNEQFF
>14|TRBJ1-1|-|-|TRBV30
TGTGCCTGGAGTGTACTGACAGAAAACACTGAAGCTTTCTTT
CAWSVLTENTEAFF
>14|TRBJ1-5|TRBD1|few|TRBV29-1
TGCAGCGTGACAGGACAGGGGTACGGTCAGCCCCAGCATTTT
CSVTGQGYGQPQHF
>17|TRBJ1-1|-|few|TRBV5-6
TGTGCCAGCAGCTTGGATAGGGGGTTAGATTGGAACACTGAAGCTTTCTTT
CASSLDRGLDWNTEAFF
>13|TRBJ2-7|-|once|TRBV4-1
TGCGCCAGCAGCCAAGAAATAACCTACGAGCAGTACTTC
CASSQEITYEQYF
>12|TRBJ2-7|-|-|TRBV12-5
TGTGCTAGTGGTTTGGTGCCGCTAGGGCAGTACTTC
CASGLVPLGQYF
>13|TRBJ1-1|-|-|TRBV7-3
TGTGCCAGCAGCCTACAGCAGAACACTGAAGCTTTCTTT
CASSLQQNTEAFF
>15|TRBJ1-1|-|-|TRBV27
TGTGCCAGCAGCTTAAAAAGGGGGATCAACACTGAAGCTTTCTTT
CASSLKRGINTEAFF
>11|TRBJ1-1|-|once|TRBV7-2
TGTGCCAGCAGCTTCTTCACTGAAGCTTTCTTT
CASSFFTEAFF
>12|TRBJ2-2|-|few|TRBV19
TGTGCCAGTAGCAGCGCCACCGGGGAGCTGTTTTTT
CASSSATGELFF
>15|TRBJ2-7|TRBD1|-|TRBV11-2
TGTGCCAGCAGCTCTTGGACAGGGAATCCCTACGAGCAGTACTTC
CASSSWTGNPYEQYF
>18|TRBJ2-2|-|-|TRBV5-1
TGCGCCAGCAGCTTGCGGACGGGGTACCGGGCGAACACCGGGGAGCTGTTTTTT
CASSLRTGYRANTGELFF
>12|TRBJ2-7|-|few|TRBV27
TGTGCCAGCAGTTTCTCAGGCTACGAGCAGTACTTC
CASSFSGYEQYF
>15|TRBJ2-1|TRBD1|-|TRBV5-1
TGCGCCAGCAGCACCTCCGGACAGGGCGACAATGAGCAGTTCTTC
CASSTSGQGDNEQFF
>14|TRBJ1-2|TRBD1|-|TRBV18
TGTGCCAGCTCGCTTGGGACAGCTCAGTATGGCTACACCTTC
CASSLGTAQYGYTF
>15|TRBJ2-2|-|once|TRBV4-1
TGCGCCAGCAGCCAAGGGGTGGGAGATCACGGGGAGCTGTTTTTT
CASSQGVGDHGELFF
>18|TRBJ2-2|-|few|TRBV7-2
TGTGCCAGCAGCTTGGGAGTGGAAACCCTATCGAACACCGGGGAGCTGTTTTTT
CASSLGVETLSNTGELFF
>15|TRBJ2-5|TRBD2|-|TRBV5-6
TGTGCCAGCAGTTATAGCGGGGAGATTCAAGAGACCCAGTACTTC
CASSYSGEIQETQYF
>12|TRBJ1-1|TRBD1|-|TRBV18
TGTGCCAGCTCACCGCGGACAGGAGAAGCTTTCTTT
CASSPRTGEAFF
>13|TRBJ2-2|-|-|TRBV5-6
TGTGCCAGCAGCCACGACAGTTTCGGGGAGCTGTTTTTT
CASSHDSFGELFF
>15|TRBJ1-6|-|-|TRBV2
TGTGCCAGCAGTGACATGGGGCTGGGTAATTCACCCCTCCACTTT
CASSDMGLGNSPLHF
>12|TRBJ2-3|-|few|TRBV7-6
TGTGCCAGCAGCCTTAGCACAGATACGCAGTATTTT
CASSLSTDTQYF
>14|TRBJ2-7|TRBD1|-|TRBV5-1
TGCGCCAGCAGCACAACACAGGGGAGCTACGAGCAGTACTTC
CASSTTQGSYEQYF
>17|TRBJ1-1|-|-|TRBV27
TGTGCCAGCAGTTTCAAGGGGTACGGTGTCGAGGACACTGAAGCTTTCTTT
CASSFKGYGVEDTEAFF
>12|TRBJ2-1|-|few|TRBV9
TGTGCCAGCAGTAACTACTACAATGAGCAGTTCTTC
CASSNYYNEQFF